Reported below is one T cell receptor (beta chain). In the study's own analysis: Quantification of nucleated cells was approximated via reference gene primer amplification. TCRdb's copy holds only in-frame clones and misses some; the assay was immunoSEQ multiplex PCR. The DNA was the basis for D and trimming; V, J and clone size are from that table. Seen here are about 230,000 clones, 85% to 90% observed once, and the top ten hold 11%. Patients in Seattle were enrolled during active infection, then followed longitudinally. This sample stems from a study of blood T cell repertoires in COVID-19. Across the study: The analysed material was cDNA or gDNA that came from T cells, B-cell-depleted T cells, or PBMCs.

The V gene's germline CDR1 is LGHNT and CDR2 FRNRAP. Trimming removed 6 bases from V and 2 bases from J, with 10 bases in between. This CDR3 has 13 amino acids. The receptor was isolated from a middle-aged man with COVID-19, enrolled during active disease. The chain links TRBV12-5 to TRBJ2-5; a weak D match, TRBD1 (6 bases). Sample: peripheral blood. The CDR3 here is CASGAGEQETQYF. The CDR3 DNA is TGTGCTAGTGGGGCAGGGGAGCAAGAGACCCAGTACTTC.